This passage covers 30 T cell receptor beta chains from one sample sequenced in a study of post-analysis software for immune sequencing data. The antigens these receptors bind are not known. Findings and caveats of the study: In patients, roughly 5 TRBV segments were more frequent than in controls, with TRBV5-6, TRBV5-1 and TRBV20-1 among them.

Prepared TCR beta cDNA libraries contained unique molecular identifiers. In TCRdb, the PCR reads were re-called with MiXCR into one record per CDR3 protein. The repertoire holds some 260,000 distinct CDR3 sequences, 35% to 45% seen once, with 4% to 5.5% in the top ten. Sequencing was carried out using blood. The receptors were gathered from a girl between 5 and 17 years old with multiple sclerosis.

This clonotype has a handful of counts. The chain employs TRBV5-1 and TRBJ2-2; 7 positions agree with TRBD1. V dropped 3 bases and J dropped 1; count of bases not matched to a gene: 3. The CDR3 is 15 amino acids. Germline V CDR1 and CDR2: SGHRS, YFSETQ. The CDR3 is CASSYRTGNTGELFF. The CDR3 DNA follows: TGCGCCAGCAGCTACCGGACAGGGAACACCGGGGAGCTGTTTTTT.

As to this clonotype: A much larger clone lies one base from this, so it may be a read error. The CDR3 loop reads CASSKILAELSYNEQFF. The CDR3 nucleotides read TGTGCCAGTAGTAAAATTCTAGCGGAGCTCTCCTACAATGAGCAGTTCTTC. The V call is TRBV19, the J call TRBJ2-1, with 7 positions matching TRBD2. The germline V gene encodes CDR1 LNHDA and CDR2 SQIVND (reference sequence). The CDR3 spans 17 residues. The J segment lost 0 bases and the V segment lost 4 bases, leaving 9 bases of the junction unmatched.

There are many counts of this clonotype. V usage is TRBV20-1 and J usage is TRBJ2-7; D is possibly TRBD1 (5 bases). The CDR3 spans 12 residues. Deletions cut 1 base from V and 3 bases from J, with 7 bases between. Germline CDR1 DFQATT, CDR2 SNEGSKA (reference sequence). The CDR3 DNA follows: TGCAGTGCTAGAGGACAGCTCTACGAGCAGTACTTC. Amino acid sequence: CSARGQLYEQYF.

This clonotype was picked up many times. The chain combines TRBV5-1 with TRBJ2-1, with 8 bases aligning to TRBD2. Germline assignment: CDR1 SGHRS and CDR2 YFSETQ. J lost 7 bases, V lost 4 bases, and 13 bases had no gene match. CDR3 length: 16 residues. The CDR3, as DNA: TGCGCCAGCAGCCTGAGGCCGGGGGGGGTAAAGAATGAGCAGTTCTTC. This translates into CASSLRPGGVKNEQFF.

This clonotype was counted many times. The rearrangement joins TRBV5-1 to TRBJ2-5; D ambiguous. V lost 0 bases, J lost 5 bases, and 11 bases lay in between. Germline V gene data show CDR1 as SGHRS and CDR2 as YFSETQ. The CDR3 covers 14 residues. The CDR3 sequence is CASSLAQIGETQYF. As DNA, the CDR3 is TGCGCCAGCAGCTTGGCCCAGATCGGGGAGACCCAGTACTTC. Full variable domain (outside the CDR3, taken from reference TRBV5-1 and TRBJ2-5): KAGVTQTPRYLIKTRGQQVTLSCSPISGHRSVSWYQQTPGQGLQFLFEYFSETQRNKGNFPGRFSGRQFSNSRSEMNVSTLELGDSALYLCASSLAQIGETQYFGPGTRLLVL.

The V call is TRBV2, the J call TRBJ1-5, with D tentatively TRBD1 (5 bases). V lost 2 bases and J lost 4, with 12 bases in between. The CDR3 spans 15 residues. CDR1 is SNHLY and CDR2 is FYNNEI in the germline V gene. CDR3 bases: TGTGCCAGCAGTGAAAGAGGCAGGGAAAATCAGCCCCAGCATTTT. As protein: CASSERGRENQPQHF.

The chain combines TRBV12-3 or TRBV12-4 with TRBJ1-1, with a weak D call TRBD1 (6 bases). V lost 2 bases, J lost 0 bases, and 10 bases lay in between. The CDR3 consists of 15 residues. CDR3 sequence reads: CASSLWGAMNTEAFF. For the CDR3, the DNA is TGTGCCAGCAGTTTATGGGGGGCCATGAACACTGAAGCTTTCTTT.

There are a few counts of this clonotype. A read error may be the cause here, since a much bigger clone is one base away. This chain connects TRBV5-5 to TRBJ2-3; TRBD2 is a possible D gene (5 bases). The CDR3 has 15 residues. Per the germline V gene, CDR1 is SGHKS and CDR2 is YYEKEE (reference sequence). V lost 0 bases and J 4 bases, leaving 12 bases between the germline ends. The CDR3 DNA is TGTGCCAGCAGCTTGGTTGGCGGGTGTCCAGATACGCAGTATTTT. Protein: CASSLVGGCPDTQYF.

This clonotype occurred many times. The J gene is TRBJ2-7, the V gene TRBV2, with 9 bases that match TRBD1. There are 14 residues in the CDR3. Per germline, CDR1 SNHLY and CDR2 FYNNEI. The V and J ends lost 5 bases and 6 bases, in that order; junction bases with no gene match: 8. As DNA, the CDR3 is TGTGCCAGCAGTACAACAGGGGGCTTGTCCGAGCAGTACTTC. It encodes CASSTTGGLSEQYF. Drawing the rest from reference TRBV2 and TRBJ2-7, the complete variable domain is EPEVTQTPSHQVTQMGQEVILRCVPISNHLYFYWYRQILGQKVEFLVSFYNNEISEKSEIFDDQFSVERPDGSNFTLKIRSTKLEDSAMYFCASSTTGGLSEQYFGPGTRLTVT.

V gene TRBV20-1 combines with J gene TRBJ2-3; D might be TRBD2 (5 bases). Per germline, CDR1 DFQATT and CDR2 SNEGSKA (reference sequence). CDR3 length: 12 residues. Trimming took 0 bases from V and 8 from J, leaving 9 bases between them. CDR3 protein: CSARDLGITQYF. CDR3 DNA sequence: TGCAGTGCTAGAGATCTCGGGATTACGCAGTATTTT.

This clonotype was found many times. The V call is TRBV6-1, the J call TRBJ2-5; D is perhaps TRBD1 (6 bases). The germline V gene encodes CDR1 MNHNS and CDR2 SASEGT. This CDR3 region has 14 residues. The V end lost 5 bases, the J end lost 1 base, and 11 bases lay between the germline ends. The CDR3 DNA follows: TGTGCCAGCAGTAAGGACAGCGGCCAAGAGACCCAGTACTTC. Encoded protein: CASSKDSGQETQYF.

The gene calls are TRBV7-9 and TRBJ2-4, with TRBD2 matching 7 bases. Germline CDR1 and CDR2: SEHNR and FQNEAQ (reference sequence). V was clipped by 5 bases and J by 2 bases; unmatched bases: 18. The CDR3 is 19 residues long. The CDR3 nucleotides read TGTGCCAGCAGCCCCCCCCTGGGGGGAGGGCCGGATACCAAAAACATTCAGTACTTC. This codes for CASSPPLGGGPDTKNIQYF. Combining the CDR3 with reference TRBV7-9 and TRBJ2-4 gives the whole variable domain DTGVSQNPRHKITKRGQNVTFRCDPISEHNRLYWYRQTLGQGPEFLTYFQNEAQLEKSRLLSDRFSAERPKGSFSTLEIQRTEQGDSAMYLCASSPPLGGGPDTKNIQYFGAGTRLSVL.

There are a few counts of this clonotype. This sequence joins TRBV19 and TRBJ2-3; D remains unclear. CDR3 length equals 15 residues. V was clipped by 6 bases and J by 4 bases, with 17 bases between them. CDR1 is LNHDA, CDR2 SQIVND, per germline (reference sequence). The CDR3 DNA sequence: TGTGCCAGTAGGTCTCACCCCGCGATCCCAGATACGCAGTATTTT. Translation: CASRSHPAIPDTQYF.

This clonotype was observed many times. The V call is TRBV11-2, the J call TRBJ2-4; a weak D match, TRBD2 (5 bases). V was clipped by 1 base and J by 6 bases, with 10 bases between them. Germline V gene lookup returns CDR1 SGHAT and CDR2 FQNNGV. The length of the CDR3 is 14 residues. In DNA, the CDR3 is TGTGCCAGCAGCTTAGTCCCCCGGGGAAACATTCAGTACTTC. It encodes CASSLVPRGNIQYF.

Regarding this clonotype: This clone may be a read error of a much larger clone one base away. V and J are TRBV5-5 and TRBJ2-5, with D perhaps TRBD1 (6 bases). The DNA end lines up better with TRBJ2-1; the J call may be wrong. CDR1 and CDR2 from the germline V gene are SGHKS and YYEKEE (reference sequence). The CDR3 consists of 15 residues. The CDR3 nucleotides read TGTGCCAGCAGCCTCGGGACACCGACTGGGGAGACCCAGTTCTTC. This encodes CASSLGTPTGETQFF.

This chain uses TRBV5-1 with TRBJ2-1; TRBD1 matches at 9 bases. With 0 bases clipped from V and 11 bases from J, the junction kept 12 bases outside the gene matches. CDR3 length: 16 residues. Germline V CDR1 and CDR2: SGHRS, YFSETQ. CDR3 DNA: TGCGCCAGCAGCTTGGTAGGGGACAGGGAATCGGATAAGCAGTTCTTC. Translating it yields CASSLVGDRESDKQFF.

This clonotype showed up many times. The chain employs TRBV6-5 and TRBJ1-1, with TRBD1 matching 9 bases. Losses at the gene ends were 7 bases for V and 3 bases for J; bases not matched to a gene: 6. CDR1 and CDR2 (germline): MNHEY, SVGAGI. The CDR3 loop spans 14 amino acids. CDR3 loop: CASTYRGPDTEAFF. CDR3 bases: TGTGCCAGCACCTACAGGGGGCCGGACACTGAAGCTTTCTTT.

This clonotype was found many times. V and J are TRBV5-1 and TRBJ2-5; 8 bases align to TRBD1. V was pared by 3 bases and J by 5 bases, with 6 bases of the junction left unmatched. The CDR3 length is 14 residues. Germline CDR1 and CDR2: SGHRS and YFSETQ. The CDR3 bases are TGCGCCAGCAGCTACGGACAGGGTGGCGAGACCCAGTACTTC. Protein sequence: CASSYGQGGETQYF.

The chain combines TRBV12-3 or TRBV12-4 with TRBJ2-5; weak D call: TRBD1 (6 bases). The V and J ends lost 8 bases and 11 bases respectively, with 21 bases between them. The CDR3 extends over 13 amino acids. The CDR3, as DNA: TGTGCCAGCGCCATGGGGGCGGGCGATGAGCAGTACTTC. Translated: CASAMGAGDEQYF.

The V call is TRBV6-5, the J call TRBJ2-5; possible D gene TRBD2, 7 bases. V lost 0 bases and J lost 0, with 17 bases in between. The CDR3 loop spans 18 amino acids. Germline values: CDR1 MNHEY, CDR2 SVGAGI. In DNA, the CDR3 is TGTGCCAGCAGTTACTCTGGCAGGGCGGGGGCGTACCAAGAGACCCAGTACTTC. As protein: CASSYSGRAGAYQETQYF.

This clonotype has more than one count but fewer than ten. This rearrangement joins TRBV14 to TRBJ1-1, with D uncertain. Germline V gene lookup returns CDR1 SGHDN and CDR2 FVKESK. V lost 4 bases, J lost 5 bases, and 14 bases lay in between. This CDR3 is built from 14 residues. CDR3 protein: CASSLDPAGTEAFF. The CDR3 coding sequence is TGTGCCAGCAGCCTTGATCCGGCGGGGACTGAAGCTTTCTTT.

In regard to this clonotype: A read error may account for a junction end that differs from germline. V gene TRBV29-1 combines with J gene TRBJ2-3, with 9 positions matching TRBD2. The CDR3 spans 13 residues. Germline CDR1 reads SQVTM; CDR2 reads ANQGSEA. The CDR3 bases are TGCGGCGTGAGCGGGAGGACCATCGATACGCAGTATTTT. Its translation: CGVSGRTIDTQYF.

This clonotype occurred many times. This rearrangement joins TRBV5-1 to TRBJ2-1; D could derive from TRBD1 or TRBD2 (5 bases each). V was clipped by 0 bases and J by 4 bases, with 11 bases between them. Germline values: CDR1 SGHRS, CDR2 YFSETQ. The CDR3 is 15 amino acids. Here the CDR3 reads CASSLDRGLYNEQFF. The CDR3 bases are TGCGCCAGCAGCTTGGATCGGGGCCTATACAATGAGCAGTTCTTC.

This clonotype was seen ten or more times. The CDR3 reads CASSLNNEQFF. As DNA, the CDR3 is TGCGCCAGCAGCTTGAACAATGAGCAGTTCTTC. The chain links TRBV5-1 to TRBJ2-1, with D unresolved. Trimming cost V 1 base and J 5 bases, with 1 base left between them. This CDR3 has 11 amino acids. The germline V gene has CDR1 SGHRS and CDR2 YFSETQ.

The CDR3 is CAEKGGRSSYEQYF. The CDR3 DNA is TGCGCCGAGAAGGGGGGCAGATCCTCCTACGAGCAGTACTTC. The V gene is TRBV5-1, the J gene TRBJ2-7, with D possibly called TRBD1 or TRBD2 (6 bases each). The CDR3 runs 14 residues. Germline V CDR1 and CDR2: SGHRS, YFSETQ. Trimming removed 10 bases from V and 0 bases from J, with 17 bases in between.

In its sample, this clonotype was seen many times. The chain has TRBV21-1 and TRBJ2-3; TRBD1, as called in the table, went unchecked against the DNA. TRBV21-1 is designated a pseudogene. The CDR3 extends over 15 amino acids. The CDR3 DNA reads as TGTGCCAGCAGCTCTCCCCAGGGTTTCACAGATACGCAGTATTTT. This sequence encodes CASSSPQGFTDTQYF.

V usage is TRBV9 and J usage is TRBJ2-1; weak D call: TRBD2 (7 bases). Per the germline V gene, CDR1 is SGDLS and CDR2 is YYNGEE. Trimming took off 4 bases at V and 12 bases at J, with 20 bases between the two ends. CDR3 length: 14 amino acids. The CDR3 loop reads CASSQTQGTTAQFF. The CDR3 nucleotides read TGTGCCAGCAGCCAAACCCAGGGGACTACGGCGCAGTTCTTC.

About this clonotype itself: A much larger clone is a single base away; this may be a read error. The CDR3 region is CASREQVGAGEQFF. The CDR3 DNA reads as TGTGCCAGCAGAGAGCAAGTGGGAGCGGGTGAGCAGTTCTTC. The chain combines TRBV2 with TRBJ2-1; perhaps TRBD2 as D (6 bases). The V gene's germline CDR1 is SNHLY and CDR2 FYNNEI. The CDR3 spans 14 residues. The V and J ends lost 6 bases and 9 bases respectively, with 18 bases between them.

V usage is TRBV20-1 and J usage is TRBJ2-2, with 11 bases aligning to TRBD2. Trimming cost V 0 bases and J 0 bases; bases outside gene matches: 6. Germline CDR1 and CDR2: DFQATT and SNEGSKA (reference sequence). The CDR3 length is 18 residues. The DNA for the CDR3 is TGCAGTGCTAGAGATCCGGCTAGCGGGGGGTCGAACACCGGGGAGCTGTTTTTT. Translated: CSARDPASGGSNTGELFF.

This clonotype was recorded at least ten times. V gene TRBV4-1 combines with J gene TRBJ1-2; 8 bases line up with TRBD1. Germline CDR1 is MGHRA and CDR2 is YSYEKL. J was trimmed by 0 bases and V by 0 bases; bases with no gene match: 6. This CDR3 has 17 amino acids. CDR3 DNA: TGCGCCAGCAGCCAAGAAGGGACAGGATTAGCTAACTATGGCTACACCTTC. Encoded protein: CASSQEGTGLANYGYTF.